Presented here are 8 T cell receptor beta chains from one specimen sequenced in a study of spatial heterogeneity in lung cancer (dated by TCRdb to between 2018 and 2020). The sample's time point label is to be understood as: sample taken at primary tumor resection. TCR sequencing used whole RNA extracted from tumor and nontumor lung tissue, or from cryopreserved PBMC samples, without cell sorting. Library preparation was by 5' RACE. TCRdb lists the instrument as NextSeq 500. Using fastp at Q25 and MiXCR, TCRdb reprocessed the public reads and kept productive beta chains. Every entry covers one CDR3 protein and lists the most common genes and DNA from its rows. In this sample the table shows roughly 39,000 distinct CDR3 sequences, under 6.5% of which occur a single time. The top ten clonotypes cover roughly 10% of the sample. The sample consisted of PBMCs, taken at surgery. Source of these receptors: a male donor with early-stage non-small cell lung cancer.

This clonotype was observed many times. The chain joins TRBV2 to TRBJ2-7, with D possibly being TRBD2 (6 bases). CDR3 size: 15 residues. Germline loops: CDR1 SNHLY, CDR2 FYNNEI. V lost 4 bases and J 7 bases, leaving 20 bases between the germline ends. CDR3 sequence reads: CASSAFPAPAGEQYF. CDR3 coding DNA: TGTGCCAGCAGTGCCTTCCCCGCACCGGCGGGAGAGCAGTACTTC.

This clonotype has at least ten counts. V and J are TRBV18 and TRBJ2-5, with unresolved D. CDR3 length: 16 amino acids. The ends were cut back, 2 bases at V and 2 bases at J, with 15 bases in the middle. Germline V gene lookup returns CDR1 KGHSH and CDR2 LQKENI. CDR3 coding DNA: TGTGCCAGCTCACCATTGGGGAATTCACTTCAAGAGACCCAGTACTTC. Its protein is CASSPLGNSLQETQYF.

In its sample, this clonotype was seen many times. The chain joins TRBV20-1 to TRBJ2-5, with TRBD2 matching 10 bases. CDR3 size: 17 residues. After removal of 0 bases from V and 0 bases from J, the junction contained 7 bases not matched to a gene. Germline CDR1 and CDR2: DFQATT and SNEGSKA (reference sequence). Written as DNA, the CDR3 is TGCAGTGCTAGAGATAGCCTAGCGGGGGCATACCAAGAGACCCAGTACTTC. Its translation is CSARDSLAGAYQETQYF.

This clonotype was found many times. The CDR3 loop reads CASSQVGHNEKLFF. CDR3 DNA: TGTGCCAGCAGCCAAGTGGGCCATAATGAAAAACTGTTTTTT. This rearrangement joins TRBV4-2 to TRBJ1-4; D unresolved. CDR1 and CDR2 from the germline V gene are LGHNA and YNFKEQ. CDR3 size: 14 residues. V was clipped by 1 base and J by 4 bases, with 7 bases between them.

This clonotype has ten or more counts. The CDR3 DNA sequence: TGTGCCAGCAGCTTTACAGGGTACTATGGCTACACCTTC. Translation gives CASSFTGYYGYTF. The chain employs TRBV7-4 and TRBJ1-2; TRBD1 might be the D (6 bases). Germline CDR1 is SGHVT and CDR2 is SQSDAQ. CDR3 size: 13 residues. V gave up 3 bases and J gave up 3 bases, with 8 bases separating them.

The rearrangement uses TRBV11-2 and TRBJ2-7; 9 bases match TRBD2. Germline CDR1 and CDR2: SGHAT and FQNNGV. V lost 2 bases and J lost 0; bases outside the gene matches: 14. The CDR3 has 19 amino acids. The CDR3 is CASSLISGGFSTSSYEQYF. The CDR3 bases are TGTGCCAGCAGCTTAATTAGCGGGGGCTTTTCTACAAGCTCCTACGAGCAGTACTTC. Drawing the rest from reference TRBV11-2 and TRBJ2-7, the complete variable domain is EAGVAQSPRYKIIEKRQSVAFWCNPISGHATLYWYQQILGQGPKLLIQFQNNGVVDDSQLPKDRFSAERLKGVDSTLKIQPAKLEDSAVYLCASSLISGGFSTSSYEQYFGPGTRLTVT.

The chain uses TRBV12-3 or TRBV12-4 and TRBJ2-5; D may be TRBD2 (5 bases). V lost 5 bases, J lost 4 bases, and 8 bases lay in between. CDR3 length: 12 residues. In DNA form, the CDR3 reads TGTGCCAGCAGTCGGGGTGGAGAGACCCAGTACTTC. Its protein product is CASSRGGETQYF.

This clonotype was seen many times. The V call is TRBV5-1, the J call TRBJ1-2; 8 bases fit TRBD1. Germline values: CDR1 SGHRS, CDR2 YFSETQ. Unmatched junction bases numbered 12, after V lost 0 bases and J lost 2 bases. The CDR3 extends over 18 amino acids. CDR3 coding DNA: TGCGCCAGCAGCTTGGTATATCGCTCGGGGGACAGGAACTATGGCTACACCTTC. This gives the protein CASSLVYRSGDRNYGYTF. The variable domain in full, completed from reference TRBV5-1 and TRBJ1-2, reads KAGVTQTPRYLIKTRGQQVTLSCSPISGHRSVSWYQQTPGQGLQFLFEYFSETQRNKGNFPGRFSGRQFSNSRSEMNVSTLELGDSALYLCASSLVYRSGDRNYGYTFGSGTRLTVV.